The 17 T cell receptor beta chains below come from one sample, sequenced in a study of cytomegalovirus exposure and HLA in healthy donors. This PCR relied on a set of 60 Vbeta primers and 13 Jbeta primers. The assay was immunoSEQ multiplex PCR, and TCRdb's table has in-frame clones only and misses some. The data show approximately 300,000 clones, about 80% seen once. The sequenced material came from PBMCs. Source of these receptors: a girl aged 2 to 9 in good health and CMV-seronegative.

The chain carries TRBV6-1 and TRBJ1-1; the D gene is possibly TRBD1 (6 bases). The CDR3 totals 12 residues. The germline V gene encodes CDR1 MNHNS and CDR2 SASEGT. With 7 bases removed from V and 4 bases from J, the gap between germline ends came to 10 bases. In DNA form, the CDR3 reads TGTGCCAGCATGAAACAGGGCACTGAAGCTTTCTTT. This encodes CASMKQGTEAFF.

This clone was seen only once. The chain has TRBV6-5 and TRBJ2-5; D remains unclear. Between the trimmed V and J ends, which lost 7 bases and 11 bases, there was a span of 26 bases. The CDR3 totals 15 residues. The germline V gene encodes CDR1 MNHEY and CDR2 SVGAGI. The CDR3 DNA sequence: TGTGCCAGCACCCCCACGGCCAGACTGGGTGATAAGCAGTACTTC. It specifies CASTPTARLGDKQYF.

The J gene is TRBJ1-1, the V gene TRBV5-1, with D tentatively TRBD1 (6 bases). CDR3 length: 17 amino acids. The germline CDR1 and CDR2 sequences are SGHRS and YFSETQ. The V end lost 0 bases, the J end lost 1 base, and 16 bases lay between the germline ends. CDR3 protein: CASSLVGQGRGNTEAFF. As DNA, the CDR3 is TGCGCCAGCAGCTTGGTTGGCCAGGGCAGGGGGAACACTGAAGCTTTCTTT.

This rearrangement joins TRBV7-2 to TRBJ1-3; D perhaps matches TRBD1 (5 bases). Germline V gene data show CDR1 as SGHTA and CDR2 as FQGNSA. This CDR3 spans 14 amino acids. Trimming removed 1 base at V and 5 bases at J, with 9 bases between. CDR3 protein: CASSLVPGRNTIYF. CDR3 sequence (DNA): TGTGCCAGCAGCTTAGTCCCAGGGCGAAACACCATATATTTT.

There are a few counts of this clone. CDR3: CASSAGQGQETQYF. The DNA for the CDR3 is TGTGCCAGTAGTGCAGGCCAGGGGCAAGAGACCCAGTACTTC. The chain combines TRBV19 with TRBJ2-5, with a tentative D call TRBD1 (6 bases). From germline, CDR1 is LNHDA and CDR2 SQIVND (reference sequence). CDR3 size: 14 residues. Trimming took off 5 bases at V and 2 bases at J, with 12 bases between the two ends.

The chain links TRBV7-8 to TRBJ2-7; D ambiguous. V lost 5 bases, J lost 5 bases, and 10 bases lay in between. The CDR3 contains 12 residues. Germline loops: CDR1 SGHVS, CDR2 FQNEAQ. The chain's CDR3 is CASSPSSHEQYF. The DNA for the CDR3 is TGTGCCAGCAGCCCGAGTAGTCACGAGCAGTACTTC.

The CDR3 protein is CASSPDLAEGQNIQYF. CDR3 coding DNA: TGTGCCAGCTCACCAGACTTAGCGGAGGGGCAAAACATTCAGTACTTC. This sequence joins TRBV18 and TRBJ2-4; D perhaps matches TRBD2 (6 bases). This CDR3 spans 16 amino acids. Germline assignment: CDR1 KGHSH and CDR2 LQKENI. Between the trimmed V and J ends, which lost 2 bases and 5 bases, there was a span of 16 bases.

The J gene is TRBJ1-6, the V gene TRBV6-5; D uncertain. Looked up from germline, CDR1 is MNHEY and CDR2 is SVGAGI. This CDR3 has 15 amino acids. The V end lost 3 bases, the J end lost 7 bases, and 13 bases lay between the germline ends. The CDR3 nucleotides are TGTGCCAGCAGTTATGAGCCAACTATAAATTCACCCCTCCACTTT. Translation: CASSYEPTINSPLHF.

V usage is TRBV5-1 and J usage is TRBJ2-7; maybe TRBD1 (6 bases). Germline CDR1 is SGHRS and CDR2 is YFSETQ. Trimming removed 3 bases from V and 3 bases from J, with 10 bases in between. The CDR3 runs 13 residues. CDR3 loop: CASSWQGNYEQYF. The CDR3 nucleotides are TGCGCCAGCAGCTGGCAGGGGAACTACGAGCAGTACTTC.

The chain links TRBV10-1 to TRBJ1-1, with TRBD1 matching 8 bases. Germline V gene lookup returns CDR1 WNHNN and CDR2 SYGVQD (reference sequence). There are 16 residues in the CDR3. The ends lost 3 bases at V and 3 bases at J; junction bases unmatched: 9. CDR3 protein: CASSDGRGLSDTEAFF. CDR3 in DNA: TGCGCCAGCAGTGACGGCAGGGGGCTTAGCGACACTGAAGCTTTCTTT.

This chain links TRBV12-5 with TRBJ1-5; 9 bases fit TRBD1. Germline CDR1 and CDR2: LGHNT and FRNRAP. V gave up 4 bases and J gave up 6 bases; unmatched junction bases: 16. CDR3 length: 18 amino acids. CDR3 bases: TGTGCTAGTGGTTCCCGGGACAGGGAATTCTTATCTCGTCAGCCCCAGCATTTT. This gives the protein CASGSRDREFLSRQPQHF.

This clone was detected only once. The chain recombines TRBV7-3 with TRBJ2-1; the match to TRBD2 covers 8 bases. The J segment lost 7 bases and the V segment lost 5 bases, leaving 16 bases of the junction unmatched. The germline V gene encodes CDR1 SGHTA and CDR2 FQGTGA. This CDR3 spans 17 amino acids. The CDR3 coding sequence is TGTGCCAGCAGCCCCGATGGGCGGGAGGCCCAAAAGAATGAGCAGTTCTTC. This gives the protein CASSPDGREAQKNEQFF. The entire variable domain, with the rest obtained from reference TRBV7-3 and TRBJ2-1, is as follows: GAGVSQTPSNKVTEKGKYVELRCDPISGHTALYWYRQSLGQGPEFLIYFQGTGAADDSGLPNDRFFAVRPEGSVSTLKIQRTERGDSAVYLCASSPDGREAQKNEQFFGPGTRLTVL.

This clone came up a few times. The J gene is TRBJ1-1, the V gene TRBV10-1; D gene ambiguous. Germline CDR1 is WNHNN and CDR2 is SYGVQD (reference sequence). V lost 3 bases to trimming and J lost 7 bases, with 12 bases between them. This CDR3 is built from 13 residues. CDR3 in DNA: TGCGCCAGCAGTGATTTCGTCGGTTATGAAGCTTTCTTT. Translated, it gives CASSDFVGYEAFF.

On this clone itself: Other DNA variants within this sample encode the same CDR3. The chain links TRBV5-1 to TRBJ1-1, with D perhaps matching TRBD1 (5 bases). The length of the CDR3 is 13 residues. Germline lookup yields CDR1 SGHRS and CDR2 YFSETQ. V lost 4 bases to trimming and J lost 1 base, with 8 bases between them. The CDR3 DNA sequence: TGCGCCAGCAGCGGCGGGGGGAACACTGAAGCTTTCTTT. Its protein is CASSGGGNTEAFF.

The V and J genes are TRBV28 and TRBJ1-5, with TRBD1 as a possible D gene (5 bases). Germline CDR1 MDHEN, CDR2 SYDVKM. V was cut by 5 bases and J by 9 bases, with 20 bases left in between. The CDR3 spans 15 residues. The CDR3 reads CASSLPDIGGGPQHF. The CDR3 DNA reads as TGTGCCAGCAGTCTACCAGACATCGGGGGAGGGCCCCAGCATTTT.

This chain's CDR3 is CASSPNSYEQYF. The CDR3 DNA reads as TGTGCCAGCAGCCCCAACTCCTACGAGCAGTACTTC. J is TRBJ2-7 and V is TRBV7-9; D not certain. With 5 bases removed from V and 0 bases from J, the gap between germline ends came to 5 bases. Per germline, CDR1 SEHNR and CDR2 FQNEAQ (reference sequence). The CDR3 consists of 12 residues. Using reference TRBV7-9 and TRBJ2-7 for the parts outside the CDR3, the full variable domain is DTGVSQNPRHKITKRGQNVTFRCDPISEHNRLYWYRQTLGQGPEFLTYFQNEAQLEKSRLLSDRFSAERPKGSFSTLEIQRTEQGDSAMYLCASSPNSYEQYFGPGTRLTVT.

This chain uses TRBV6-1 with TRBJ1-4; D is unresolved. V gave up 4 bases and J gave up 7 bases, with 7 bases separating them. The V gene's germline CDR1 is MNHNS and CDR2 SASEGT. The CDR3 loop spans 12 amino acids. CDR3 DNA sequence: TGTGCCAGCAGTGCCCTAGGTGAAAAACTGTTTTTT. Its translation is CASSALGEKLFF.